This is a list of T cell receptor beta chains from one sample in a study of cytotoxic CD8 clonotypes in ibrutinib-treated CLL. The table came from immunoSEQ multiplex PCR; TCRdb's copy has only in-frame clones and leaves some out. The repertoire holds 45,000 or so clones, with over 60% as singletons. The material was PBMCs, obtained after 12 months of ibrutinib treatment. The receptors were sampled from a human donor with chronic lymphocytic leukemia. CDR3s include the opening cysteine and the closing phenylalanine or tryptophan. The D gene is left open where the match is weak. Size is stated for part of the rows, as once, few or many counts, or as a class when the clone is expanded.

d_call,v_call,clone_size,j_call,cdr3_aa,cdr3_nt
TRBD1,TRBV29-1,-,TRBJ1-2,CSVVPQWTGGYTF,TGCAGCGTCGTCCCCCAATGGACAGGTGGCTACACCTTC
-,TRBV11-2,-,TRBJ2-3,CASSLEAHHTQYF,TGTGCCAGCAGCTTAGAGGCTCATCATACGCAGTATTTT
TRBD2,TRBV10-1,once,TRBJ2-5,CASSTGLAGEETQYF,TGCGCCAGCAGCACGGGACTAGCGGGAGAAGAGACCCAGTACTTC
TRBD2,TRBV7-6,-,TRBJ2-7,CASREREVAEQYF,TGTGCCAGCAGAGAGCGGGAGGTGGCCGAGCAGTACTTC
-,TRBV5-4,-,TRBJ2-5,CASSLGTTKETQYF,TGTGCCAGCAGCTTGGGGACAACGAAAGAGACCCAGTACTTC
-,TRBV7-2,-,TRBJ2-3,CASGLVADTQYF,TGTGCCAGCGGGTTGGTCGCAGATACGCAGTATTTT
-,TRBV29-1,-,TRBJ2-3,CSVEDGKSDTQYF,TGCAGCGTTGAGGACGGAAAATCAGATACGCAGTATTTT
-,TRBV5-6,-,TRBJ1-2,CASSRSYGYTF,TGTGCCAGCAGTAGGAGTTATGGCTACACCTTC
-,TRBV6-5,-,TRBJ1-2,CASSYDVVMGGYTF,TGTGCCAGCAGTTACGACGTAGTCATGGGTGGCTACACCTTC
TRBD1,TRBV4-2,-,TRBJ1-5,CASSQLTTGERGQPQHF,TGTGCCAGCAGCCAGTTGACTACAGGGGAGAGGGGTCAGCCCCAGCATTTT
-,TRBV2,once,TRBJ2-3,CASRNPGVTDTQYF,TGTGCCAGCAGGAATCCCGGGGTCACAGATACGCAGTATTTT
-,TRBV4-1,-,TRBJ1-4,CASSQDRSAAASGGEKLFF,TGCGCCAGCAGCCAAGATAGGTCCGCGGCAGCCAGCGGAGGGGAAAAACTGTTTTTT
-,TRBV10-3,-,TRBJ1-4,CAISERGSEKLFF,TGTGCCATCAGTGAGAGAGGGAGTGAAAAACTGTTTTTT
-,TRBV4-3,-,TRBJ2-1,CASSVLQGREQFF,TGCGCCAGCAGCGTACTCCAGGGAAGAGAGCAGTTCTTC
-,TRBV9,-,TRBJ1-2,CASGPVQGSGYTF,TGTGCCAGCGGACCGGTGCAGGGCTCTGGCTACACCTTC
-,TRBV10-3,few,TRBJ1-5,CAITKEINQPQHF,TGTGCCATCACTAAAGAAATCAATCAGCCCCAGCATTTT
-,TRBV2,-,TRBJ2-1,CASLDGTSYNEQFF,TGTGCCAGCCTGGACGGAACATCCTACAATGAGCAGTTCTTC
-,TRBV7-2,-,TRBJ1-5,CASSVWGGQPQHF,TGTGCCAGCAGCGTTTGGGGGGGTCAGCCCCAGCATTTT
-,TRBV28,-,TRBJ2-5,CASSFSKRETQYF,TGTGCCAGCAGTTTCAGCAAAAGAGAGACCCAGTACTTC
TRBD2,TRBV28,few,TRBJ2-3,CASIDERELGTDTQYF,TGTGCCAGCATTGATGAGCGGGAGTTGGGCACAGATACGCAGTATTTT
-,TRBV6-5,-,TRBJ2-2,CASSWDNSNTGELFF,TGTGCCAGCAGCTGGGACAACTCGAACACCGGGGAGCTGTTTTTT
-,TRBV6-1,-,TRBJ1-2,CASSRDPGTNYGYTF,TGTGCCAGCTCTCGGGACCCTGGGACTAACTATGGCTACACCTTC
TRBD2,TRBV6-6,once,TRBJ2-1,CASSDSSGSYNEQFF,TGTGCCAGCAGTGACTCTAGCGGGAGTTACAATGAGCAGTTCTTC
-,TRBV7-9,-,TRBJ1-2,CASSLLLKPGEGYTF,TGTGCCAGCAGCTTATTGCTGAAACCAGGGGAAGGCTACACCTTC
TRBD2,TRBV19,few,TRBJ2-5,CASSPGAGGSRETQYF,TGTGCCAGTAGTCCGGGAGCGGGAGGGTCGAGAGAGACCCAGTACTTC
-,TRBV19,-,TRBJ2-1,CASSIATTTYNEQFF,TGTGCCAGTAGTATAGCTACTACTACCTACAATGAGCAGTTCTTC
-,TRBV28,few,TRBJ2-5,CASSFGRSLGETQYF,TGTGCCAGCAGTTTTGGGCGGTCTCTGGGAGAGACCCAGTACTTC
-,TRBV10-2,-,TRBJ1-2,CASSESALRSYGYTF,TGCGCCAGCAGTGAGTCAGCCCTTAGGAGCTATGGCTACACCTTC
TRBD1,TRBV30,-,TRBJ1-4,CAWSSGQGAKKLFF,TGTGCCTGGAGTTCGGGACAGGGGGCTAAAAAACTGTTTTTT
TRBD1,TRBV11-2,-,TRBJ1-1,CASSIGQGAAFF,TGTGCCAGCAGCATAGGACAGGGGGCAGCTTTCTTT
-,TRBV21-1,-,TRBJ2-5,CASSKAHYGTDKKTQYF,TGTGCCAGCAGCAAAGCTCATTACGGGACAGACAAGAAGACCCAGTACTTC
-,TRBV7-2,-,TRBJ1-2,CASSPAKGGYGYTF,TGTGCCAGCAGCCCCGCGAAGGGGGGCTATGGCTACACCTTC
-,TRBV13,few,TRBJ2-7,CASNKQGSHEQYF,TGTGCCAGCAACAAACAGGGATCCCACGAGCAGTACTTC
-,TRBV27,-,TRBJ2-7,CASRGDSSYEQYF,TGTGCCAGCAGGGGAGACAGCTCCTACGAGCAGTACTTC
-,TRBV21-1,-,TRBJ1-1,CASSGPGQAILFCTEAFF,TGTGCCAGCAGCGGACCGGGACAGGCTATACTGTTTTGCACTGAAGCTTTCTTT
-,TRBV6-1,-,TRBJ1-2,CASSESSWRGYTF,TGTGCCAGCAGTGAGTCGTCCTGGCGGGGCTACACCTTC
-,TRBV28,-,TRBJ2-7,CASSLVGGPSSYEQYF,TGTGCCAGCAGTTTAGTAGGAGGCCCGAGCTCCTACGAGCAGTACTTC
-,TRBV15,-,TRBJ1-1,CATSRLFTGVTNTEAFF,TGTGCCACCAGCAGACTATTCACGGGGGTTACTAACACTGAAGCTTTCTTT
TRBD1,TRBV29-1,once,TRBJ1-2,CSAEVARGRGGYTF,TGCAGCGCCGAGGTGGCTAGGGGGCGCGGTGGCTACACCTTC
-,TRBV27,-,TRBJ1-1,CASSLSRGNTEAFF,TGTGCCAGCAGTTTATCGAGGGGGAACACTGAAGCTTTCTTT
TRBD1,TRBV5-6,-,TRBJ1-5,CASSLWDRAFNQPQHF,TGTGCCAGCAGCCTGTGGGACAGGGCATTCAATCAGCCCCAGCATTTT
-,TRBV6-6,once,TRBJ1-5,CARMGGTGNQPQHF,TGTGCCAGGATGGGGGGAACGGGCAATCAGCCCCAGCATTTT
TRBD2,TRBV15,few,TRBJ2-7,CATSREGLAGYEQYF,TGTGCCACCAGCAGGGAGGGACTAGCGGGATACGAGCAGTACTTC
TRBD2,TRBV28,-,TRBJ2-3,CASSRLAGSTDTQYF,TGTGCCAGCAGTCGACTAGCGGGAAGCACAGATACGCAGTATTTT
TRBD2,TRBV10-2,few,TRBJ2-2,CASTALAGTGELFF,TGCGCCAGCACCGCACTAGCGGGGACCGGGGAGCTGTTTTTT
-,TRBV27,-,TRBJ2-2,CASSLSGRDTGELFF,TGTGCCAGCAGTCTCTCTGGCAGGGACACCGGGGAGCTGTTTTTT
-,TRBV27,-,TRBJ1-1,CASSPLGSVNTEAFF,TGTGCCAGCAGTCCCCTCGGCAGCGTGAACACTGAAGCTTTCTTT
-,TRBV5-5,-,TRBJ2-7,CASRPEDRYNYEQYF,TGTGCCAGCAGACCCGAAGACAGGTATAACTACGAGCAGTACTTC
-,TRBV7-6,-,TRBJ2-1,CASSLGGLSTGGNEQFF,TGTGCCAGCAGCTTAGGCGGCTTATCCACCGGCGGCAATGAGCAGTTCTTC
-,TRBV30,few,TRBJ1-3,CAWSVSSGNTIYF,TGTGCCTGGAGTGTGAGCTCTGGAAACACCATATATTTT
-,TRBV9,-,TRBJ1-1,CASSVAQGVGTEAFF,TGTGCCAGCAGCGTAGCCCAGGGAGTCGGCACTGAAGCTTTCTTT
-,TRBV5-4,few,TRBJ2-7,CASSSGPFDEQYF,TGTGCCAGCAGCTCGGGTCCCTTTGACGAGCAGTACTTC
-,TRBV7-2,-,TRBJ2-5,CASKVSRAEETQYF,TGTGCCAGCAAAGTCTCGCGGGCTGAGGAGACCCAGTACTTC
TRBD2,TRBV11-2,-,TRBJ2-1,CASSQQAGAYNEQFF,TGTGCCAGCAGCCAACAGGCGGGAGCTTACAATGAGCAGTTCTTC
TRBD2,TRBV19,-,TRBJ2-2,CASSTVAGASGELFF,TGTGCCAGTAGTACGGTAGCGGGAGCGTCCGGGGAGCTGTTTTTT
-,TRBV6-4,-,TRBJ2-3,CASSEDRTDTQYF,TGTGCCAGCAGTGAGGACCGCACAGATACGCAGTATTTT
TRBD2,TRBV2,-,TRBJ2-1,CASRRTSGVGEQFF,TGTGCCAGCAGACGGACTAGCGGAGTGGGGGAGCAGTTCTTC
TRBD2,TRBV9,-,TRBJ2-1,CASSVPLREGREQFF,TGTGCCAGCAGCGTCCCCCTGCGGGAGGGCCGGGAGCAGTTCTTC
TRBD1,TRBV18,-,TRBJ2-2,CASSPGQGATGELFF,TGTGCCAGCTCACCGGGACAGGGGGCAACCGGGGAGCTGTTTTTT
-,TRBV5-1,-,TRBJ2-5,CASSQQETQYF,TGCGCCAGCAGCCAACAAGAGACCCAGTACTTC